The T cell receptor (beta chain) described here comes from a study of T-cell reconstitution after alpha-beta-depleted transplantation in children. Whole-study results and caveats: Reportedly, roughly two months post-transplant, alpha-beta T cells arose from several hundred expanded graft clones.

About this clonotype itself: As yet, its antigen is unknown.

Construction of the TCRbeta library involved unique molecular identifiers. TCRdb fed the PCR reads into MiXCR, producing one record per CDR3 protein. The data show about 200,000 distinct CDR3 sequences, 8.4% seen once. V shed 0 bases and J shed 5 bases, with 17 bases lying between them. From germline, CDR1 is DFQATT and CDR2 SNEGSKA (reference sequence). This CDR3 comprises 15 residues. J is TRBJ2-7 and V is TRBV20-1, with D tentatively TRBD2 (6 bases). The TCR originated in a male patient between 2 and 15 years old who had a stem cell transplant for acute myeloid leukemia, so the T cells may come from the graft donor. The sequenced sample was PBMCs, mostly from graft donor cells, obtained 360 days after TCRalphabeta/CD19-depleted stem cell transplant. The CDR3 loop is CSARDRERGEDEQYF. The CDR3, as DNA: TGCAGTGCTAGAGATCGTGAAAGAGGGGAGGACGAGCAGTACTTC.